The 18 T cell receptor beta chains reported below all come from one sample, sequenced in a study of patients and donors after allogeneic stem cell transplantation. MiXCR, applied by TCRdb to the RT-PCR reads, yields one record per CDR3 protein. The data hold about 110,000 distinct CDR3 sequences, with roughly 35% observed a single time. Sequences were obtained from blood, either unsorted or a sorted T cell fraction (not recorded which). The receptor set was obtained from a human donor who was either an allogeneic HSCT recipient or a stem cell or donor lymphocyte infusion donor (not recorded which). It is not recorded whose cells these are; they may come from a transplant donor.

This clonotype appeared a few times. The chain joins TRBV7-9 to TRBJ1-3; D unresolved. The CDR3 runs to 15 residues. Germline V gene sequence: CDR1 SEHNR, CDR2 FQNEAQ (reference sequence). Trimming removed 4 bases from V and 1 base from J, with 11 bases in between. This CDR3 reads CASSSNSVSGNTIYF. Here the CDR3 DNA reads TGTGCCAGCAGCTCGAATTCGGTGTCTGGAAACACCATATATTTT.

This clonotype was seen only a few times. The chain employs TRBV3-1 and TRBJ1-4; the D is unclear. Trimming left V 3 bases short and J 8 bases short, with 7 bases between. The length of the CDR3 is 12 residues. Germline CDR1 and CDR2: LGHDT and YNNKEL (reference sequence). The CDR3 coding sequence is TGTGCCAGCAGCCAGTCAGCAGAAAAACTGTTTTTT. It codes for CASSQSAEKLFF.

The CDR3 DNA is TGTGCCAGCTCAGCCTCGACCGGGGCTTACTCCTACGAGCAGTACTTC. This gives the protein CASSASTGAYSYEQYF. V is TRBV18 and J is TRBJ2-7; either TRBD1 or TRBD2 may supply D (5 bases each). Germline V gene lookup returns CDR1 KGHSH and CDR2 LQKENI. Between the trimmed V and J ends, which lost 5 bases and 0 bases, there was a span of 17 bases. The length of the CDR3 is 16 residues.

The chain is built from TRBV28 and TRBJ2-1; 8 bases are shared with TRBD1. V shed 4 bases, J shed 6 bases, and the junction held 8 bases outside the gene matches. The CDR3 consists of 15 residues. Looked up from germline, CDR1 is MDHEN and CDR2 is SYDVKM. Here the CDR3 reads CASSSPGGGSNEQFF. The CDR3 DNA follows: TGTGCCAGCAGTTCCCCAGGGGGCGGATCCAATGAGCAGTTCTTC.

The CDR3, as DNA: TGCAGCGTTGTTAGCGGGAGGCACTCCTACAATGAGCAGTTCTTC. Encoded protein: CSVVSGRHSYNEQFF. The chain uses TRBV29-1 and TRBJ2-1, with 10 bases fitting TRBD2. The CDR3 extends over 15 amino acids. The ends lost 4 bases at V and 0 bases at J; junction bases unmatched: 3. Germline V lookup: CDR1 SQVTM, CDR2 ANQGSEA.

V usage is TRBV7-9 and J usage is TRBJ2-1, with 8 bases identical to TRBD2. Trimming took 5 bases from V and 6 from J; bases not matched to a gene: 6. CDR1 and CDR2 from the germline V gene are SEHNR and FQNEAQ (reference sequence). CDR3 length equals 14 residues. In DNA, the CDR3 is TGTGCCAGCAGCACACTAGCGGTCTTCAATGAGCAGTTCTTC. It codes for CASSTLAVFNEQFF.

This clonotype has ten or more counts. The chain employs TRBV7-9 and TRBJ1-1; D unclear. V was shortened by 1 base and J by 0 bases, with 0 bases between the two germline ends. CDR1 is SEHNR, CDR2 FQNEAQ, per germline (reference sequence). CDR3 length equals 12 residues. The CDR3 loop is CASSLVNTEAFF. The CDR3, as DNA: TGTGCCAGCAGCTTAGTGAACACTGAAGCTTTCTTT.

In DNA, the CDR3 is TGCGCCAGCAGCTTCTCCAGGGGCGCCGGGGAGCTGTTTTTT. This translates into CASSFSRGAGELFF. V gene TRBV5-1 combines with J gene TRBJ2-2; TRBD1 might be the D (6 bases). The CDR3 spans 14 residues. The germline V and J ends were trimmed by 2 bases and 6 bases, with 11 bases remaining between them. Germline-derived CDR1 and CDR2 are SGHRS and YFSETQ.

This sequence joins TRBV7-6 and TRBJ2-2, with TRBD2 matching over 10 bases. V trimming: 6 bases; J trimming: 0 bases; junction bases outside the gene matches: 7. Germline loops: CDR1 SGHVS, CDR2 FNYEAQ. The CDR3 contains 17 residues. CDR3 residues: CASSSLAGVSNTGELFF. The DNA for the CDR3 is TGTGCCAGCAGTTCCCTAGCGGGAGTTTCGAACACCGGGGAGCTGTTTTTT. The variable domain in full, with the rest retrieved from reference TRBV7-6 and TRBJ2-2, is GAGVSQSPRYKVTKRGQDVALRCDPISGHVSLYWYRQALGQGPEFLTYFNYEAQQDKSGLPNDRFSAERPEGSISTLTIQRTEQRDSAMYRCASSSLAGVSNTGELFFGEGSRLTVL.

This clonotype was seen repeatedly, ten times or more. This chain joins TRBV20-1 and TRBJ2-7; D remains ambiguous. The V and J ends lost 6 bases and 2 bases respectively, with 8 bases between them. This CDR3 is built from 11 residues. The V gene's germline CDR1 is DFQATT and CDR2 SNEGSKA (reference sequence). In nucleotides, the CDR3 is TGCAGTGCAGCCCGAACCTACGAGCAGTACTTC. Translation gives CSAARTYEQYF.

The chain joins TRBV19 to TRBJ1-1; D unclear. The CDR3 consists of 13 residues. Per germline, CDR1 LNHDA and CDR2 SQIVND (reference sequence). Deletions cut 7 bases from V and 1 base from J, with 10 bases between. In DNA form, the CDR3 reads TGTGCCAGTAAGTGGCAGCCGAACACTGAAGCTTTCTTT. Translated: CASKWQPNTEAFF.

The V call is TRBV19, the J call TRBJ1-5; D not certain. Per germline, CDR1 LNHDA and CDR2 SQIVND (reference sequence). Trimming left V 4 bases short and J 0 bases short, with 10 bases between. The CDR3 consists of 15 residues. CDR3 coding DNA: TGTGCCAGTAGTACGGACGCTCCTAGCAATCAGCCCCAGCATTTT. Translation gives CASSTDAPSNQPQHF. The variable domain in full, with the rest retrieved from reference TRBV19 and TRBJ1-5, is DGGITQSPKYLFRKEGQNVTLSCEQNLNHDAMYWYRQDPGQGLRLIYYSQIVNDFQKGDIAEGYSVSREKKESFPLTVTSAQKNPTAFYLCASSTDAPSNQPQHFGDGTRLSIL.

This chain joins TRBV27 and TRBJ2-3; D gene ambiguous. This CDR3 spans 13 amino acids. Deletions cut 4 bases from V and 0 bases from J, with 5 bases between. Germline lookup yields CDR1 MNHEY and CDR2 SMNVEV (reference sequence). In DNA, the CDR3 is TGTGCCAGCAGTTGGCGGAGCACAGATACGCAGTATTTT. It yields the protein CASSWRSTDTQYF.

CDR3 sequence reads: CASSAKGQGPESPLHF. Written as DNA, the CDR3 is TGTGCCAGCAGCGCGAAGGGACAGGGGCCGGAATCACCCCTCCACTTT. The chain links TRBV5-4 to TRBJ1-6; 10 bases map to TRBD1. Germline-derived CDR1 and CDR2 are SGHNT and YYREEE (reference sequence). With V trimmed by 4 bases and J by 10 bases, 11 bases remained unmatched. The CDR3 length is 16 residues.

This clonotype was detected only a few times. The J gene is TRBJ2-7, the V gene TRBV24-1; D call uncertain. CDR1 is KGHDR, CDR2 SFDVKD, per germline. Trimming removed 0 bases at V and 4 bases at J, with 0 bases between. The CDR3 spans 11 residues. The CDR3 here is CATSDLYEQYF. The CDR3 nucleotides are TGTGCCACCAGTGATTTGTACGAGCAGTACTTC.

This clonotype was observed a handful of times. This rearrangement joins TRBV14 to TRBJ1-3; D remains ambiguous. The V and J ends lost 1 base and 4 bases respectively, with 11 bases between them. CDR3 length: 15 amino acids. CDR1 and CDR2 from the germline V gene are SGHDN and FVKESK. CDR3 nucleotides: TGTGCCAGCAGCCAAGCAAAGGGAATGGGAAACACCATATATTTT. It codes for CASSQAKGMGNTIYF.

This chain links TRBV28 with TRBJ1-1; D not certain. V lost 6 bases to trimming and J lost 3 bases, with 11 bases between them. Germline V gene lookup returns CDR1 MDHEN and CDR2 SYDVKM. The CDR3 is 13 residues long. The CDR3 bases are TGTGCCAGCAGCGGAGGGAGGTACACTGAAGCTTTCTTT. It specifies CASSGGRYTEAFF.

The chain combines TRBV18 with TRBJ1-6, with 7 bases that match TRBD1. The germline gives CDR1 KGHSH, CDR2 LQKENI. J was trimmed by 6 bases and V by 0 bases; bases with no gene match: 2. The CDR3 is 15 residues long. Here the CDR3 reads CASSPPGQSNSPLHF. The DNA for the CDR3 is TGTGCCAGCTCACCACCGGGACAGAGTAATTCACCCCTCCACTTT.